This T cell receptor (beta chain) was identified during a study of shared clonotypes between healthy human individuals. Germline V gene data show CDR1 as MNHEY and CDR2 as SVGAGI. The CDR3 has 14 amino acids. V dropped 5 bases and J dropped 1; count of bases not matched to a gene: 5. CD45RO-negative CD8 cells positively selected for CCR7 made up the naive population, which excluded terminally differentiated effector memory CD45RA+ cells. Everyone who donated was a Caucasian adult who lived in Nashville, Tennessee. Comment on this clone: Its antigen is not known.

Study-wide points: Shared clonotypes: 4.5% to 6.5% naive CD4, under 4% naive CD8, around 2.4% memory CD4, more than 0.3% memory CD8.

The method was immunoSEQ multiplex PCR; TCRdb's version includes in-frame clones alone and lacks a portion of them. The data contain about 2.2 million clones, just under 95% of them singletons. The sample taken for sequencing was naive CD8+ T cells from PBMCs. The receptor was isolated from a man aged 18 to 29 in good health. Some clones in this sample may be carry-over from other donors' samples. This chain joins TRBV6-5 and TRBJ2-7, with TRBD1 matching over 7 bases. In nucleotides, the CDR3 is TGTGCCAGCAGTCCTGGACAGGCGTCCTACGAGCAGTACTTC. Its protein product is CASSPGQASYEQYF.